The TCR beta chain described here comes from a study of blood T cell repertoires in COVID-19. Study background: Acute and convalescent COVID-19 specimens originated in the United States, Italy and Spain. From T cells, B-cell-depleted T cells, or PBMCs came the material, which was cDNA or gDNA.

Authors' processing steps: Amplification of reference gene primers was used by the study to estimate nucleated cell counts. TCRdb's copy holds only in-frame clones and misses some; the assay was immunoSEQ multiplex PCR. V and J calls and clone size are as listed in that table; D and trimming were resolved from the DNA. The data contain about 76,000 clones, 80% to 90% of them singletons. Germline CDR1 SGHRS, CDR2 YFSETQ. This CDR3 is 12 amino acids long. V was clipped by 3 bases and J by 10 bases; unmatched bases: 5. The V call is TRBV5-1, the J call TRBJ1-2, with TRBD1 identical over 8 bases. Sequences were obtained from peripheral blood. The TCR originated in a man over 45 with active COVID-19. For the CDR3, the DNA is TGCGCCAGCAGCTGGGGGACAGGAGACTACACCTTC. This translates into CASSWGTGDYTF.